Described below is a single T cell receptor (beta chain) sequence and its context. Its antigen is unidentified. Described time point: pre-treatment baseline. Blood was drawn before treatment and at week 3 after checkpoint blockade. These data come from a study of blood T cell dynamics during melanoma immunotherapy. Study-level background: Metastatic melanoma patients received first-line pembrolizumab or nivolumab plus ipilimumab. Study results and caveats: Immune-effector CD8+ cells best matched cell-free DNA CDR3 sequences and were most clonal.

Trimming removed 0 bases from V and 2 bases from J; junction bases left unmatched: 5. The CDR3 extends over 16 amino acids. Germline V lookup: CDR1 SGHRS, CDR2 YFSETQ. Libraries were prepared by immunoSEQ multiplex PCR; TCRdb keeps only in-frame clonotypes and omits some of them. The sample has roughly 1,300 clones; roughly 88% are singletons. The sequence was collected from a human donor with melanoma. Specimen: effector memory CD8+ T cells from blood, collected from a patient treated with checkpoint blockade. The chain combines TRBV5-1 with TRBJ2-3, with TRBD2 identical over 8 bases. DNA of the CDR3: TGCGCCAGCAGCTTGGCGGCGGGAGGTTACACAGATACGCAGTATTTT. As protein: CASSLAAGGYTDTQYF.